This entry lists 15 T cell receptor beta chains sequenced from one sample in a study of blood T cell repertoires in COVID-19. The repertoire was sequenced with immunoSEQ multiplex PCR; TCRdb's copy has only in-frame clones and lacks some. The sample has 35,000 to 50,000 clones; 70% to 90% are singletons. Sample: peripheral blood. The receptors shown here come from a woman in her 70s in a cohort sampled during active COVID-19.

The chain couples TRBV5-4 to TRBJ2-3; 9 bases agree with TRBD2. CDR1 is SGHNT and CDR2 is YYREEE in the germline V gene (reference sequence). V lost 4 bases to trimming and J lost 5 bases; unmatched junction nucleotides: 11. This CDR3 contains 16 residues. The CDR3 here is CASSGEAGGFVDTQYF. DNA for the CDR3: TGTGCCAGCAGCGGGGAAGCGGGAGGATTTGTAGATACGCAGTATTTT.

The chain carries TRBV7-2 and TRBJ2-7; 10 bases are shared with TRBD2. CDR3 length: 15 residues. The germline V gene encodes CDR1 SGHTA and CDR2 FQGNSA. Trimming cost V 0 bases and J 5 bases; bases outside gene matches: 4. CDR3 nucleotide sequence: TGTGCCAGCAGCTTAGCAGGCCTAGCGGGAGACGAGCAGTACTTC. Translated: CASSLAGLAGDEQYF.

V usage is TRBV24-1 and J usage is TRBJ2-2, with D perhaps matching TRBD2 (5 bases). The CDR3 loop spans 16 amino acids. Trimming removed 2 bases at V and 6 bases at J, with 15 bases between. Germline assignment: CDR1 KGHDR and CDR2 SFDVKD. The CDR3 bases are TGTGCCACCAGTGATTCTCGCAATTTGAGGGCCGGGGAGCTGTTTTTT. Translating it yields CATSDSRNLRAGELFF.

The chain employs TRBV30 and TRBJ2-1, with D possibly being TRBD2 (7 bases). The germline CDR1 and CDR2 sequences are GTSNPN and SVGIG (reference sequence). The CDR3 consists of 12 residues. Deletions cut 4 bases from V and 7 bases from J, with 11 bases between. The CDR3 sequence is CAWKGGRNEQFF. Written as DNA, the CDR3 is TGTGCCTGGAAGGGGGGGAGAAATGAGCAGTTCTTC.

The chain employs TRBV4-3 and TRBJ2-7; 7 nucleotides line up with TRBD2. The CDR3 is 16 residues long. In germline, CDR1 is LGHNA, CDR2 YSLEER. The trim removed 0 bases at V and 7 bases at J, leaving 12 bases unmatched. The chain's CDR3 is CASSQEPIAGLGEQYF. DNA for the CDR3: TGCGCCAGCAGCCAAGAACCTATAGCGGGCCTAGGGGAGCAGTACTTC.

The J gene is TRBJ2-1, the V gene TRBV5-4, with TRBD1 matching 7 bases. From germline, CDR1 is SGHNT and CDR2 YYREEE (reference sequence). This CDR3 contains 13 residues. Unmatched junction bases numbered 5, after V lost 4 bases and J lost 7 bases. The DNA for the CDR3 is TGTGCCAGCAGCCGTCAGGACAGGAATGAGCAGTTCTTC. Translated, it gives CASSRQDRNEQFF.

The V call is TRBV6-5, the J call TRBJ2-7; perhaps TRBD2 as D (5 bases). CDR1 and CDR2 (germline): MNHEY, SVGAGI. The V gene lost 5 bases and the J gene lost 7 bases, with 12 bases spanning the gap. This CDR3 has 12 amino acids. DNA for the CDR3: TGTGCCAGCAGTACGGGAAAGAGGGAGCAGTACTTC. Translated, it gives CASSTGKREQYF.

The chain carries TRBV7-2 and TRBJ1-2, with D unresolved. CDR1 is SGHTA, CDR2 FQGNSA, per germline. This CDR3 is built from 15 residues. V was pared by 1 base and J by 4 bases, with 13 bases between. Written as DNA, the CDR3 is TGTGCCAGCAGCTTAGGCATCAGGTCCCTCTATGGCTACACCTTC. The encoded protein is CASSLGIRSLYGYTF.

This chain uses TRBV11-1 with TRBJ2-5, with D possibly being TRBD2 (6 bases). This CDR3 has 14 amino acids. CDR1 SGHAT and CDR2 FQDESV come from the germline V gene (reference sequence). With 3 bases removed from V and 4 bases from J, the gap between germline ends came to 12 bases. In nucleotides, the CDR3 is TGTGCCAGCAGCTTTGTGGGGACTCCAGAGACCCAGTACTTC. Its protein is CASSFVGTPETQYF. The whole variable domain, filled in from reference TRBV11-1 and TRBJ2-5, reads EAEVAQSPRYKITEKSQAVAFWCDPISGHATLYWYRQILGQGPELLVQFQDESVVDDSQLPKDRFSAERLKGVDSTLKIQPAELGDSAMYLCASSFVGTPETQYFGPGTRLLVL.

The chain uses TRBV18 and TRBJ2-5; 7 positions match TRBD1. CDR1 KGHSH and CDR2 LQKENI come from the germline V gene. CDR3 length: 15 amino acids. With 1 base clipped from V and 5 bases from J, the junction kept 7 bases outside the gene matches. CDR3 in amino acids: CASSPQTGIQETQYF. The CDR3 bases are TGTGCCAGCTCACCACAGACAGGGATACAGGAGACCCAGTACTTC.

The chain couples TRBV27 to TRBJ1-1; 8 bases are a match to TRBD1. Trimming cost V 2 bases and J 1 base; bases outside gene matches: 6. This CDR3 comprises 16 residues. Germline V lookup: CDR1 MNHEY, CDR2 SMNVEV (reference sequence). The DNA of the CDR3 is TGTGCCAGCAGTTTAGGAGGGACAGGCTGGAACACTGAAGCTTTCTTT. Its translation: CASSLGGTGWNTEAFF.

The chain recombines TRBV5-4 with TRBJ1-2; 12 positions agree with TRBD1. Germline V CDR1 and CDR2: SGHNT, YYREEE (reference sequence). The CDR3 sequence is 15 residues long. Trimming removed 4 bases from V and 8 bases from J; junction bases left unmatched: 9. The CDR3 spells CASSDGDRGRVGYTF. DNA of the CDR3: TGTGCCAGCAGCGACGGGGACAGGGGGCGCGTAGGCTACACCTTC.

This clone was counted only a few times. V usage is TRBV10-1 and J usage is TRBJ2-3; TRBD2 matches 11 bases. Trimming cost V 6 bases and J 8 bases; bases outside gene matches: 13. This CDR3 spans 16 amino acids. Germline V gene sequence: CDR1 WNHNN, CDR2 SYGVQD (reference sequence). CDR3 nucleotide sequence: TGCGCCAGCAGCCCCGGGACTAGCGGAATAGCGGGTACGCAGTATTTT. Translated, it gives CASSPGTSGIAGTQYF.

The chain joins TRBV27 to TRBJ2-1; tentatively, D is TRBD2 (6 bases). This CDR3 is 15 amino acids long. Germline CDR1 MNHEY, CDR2 SMNVEV (reference sequence). V dropped 6 bases and J dropped 2 bases, with 14 bases sitting between them. Here the CDR3 reads CASRDPSEPYNEQFF. The DNA of the CDR3 is TGTGCCAGCAGGGACCCTAGCGAACCCTACAATGAGCAGTTCTTC.

The chain employs TRBV11-3 and TRBJ2-5; TRBD1 matches at 7 bases. The trim removed 5 bases at V and 5 bases at J, leaving 11 bases unmatched. The CDR3 is made up of 15 amino acids. Germline V CDR1 and CDR2: SGHNT, YENEEA. For the CDR3, the DNA is TGTGCCAGCAGCCTAACTATAGGGGGCGGGGAGACCCAGTACTTC. Encoded protein: CASSLTIGGGETQYF. The whole variable domain, remainder taken from reference TRBV11-3 and TRBJ2-5, is EAGVVQSPRYKIIEKKQPVAFWCNPISGHNTLYWYLQNLGQGPELLIRYENEEAVDDSQLPKDRFSAERLKGVDSTLKIQPAELGDSAVYLCASSLTIGGGETQYFGPGTRLLVL.